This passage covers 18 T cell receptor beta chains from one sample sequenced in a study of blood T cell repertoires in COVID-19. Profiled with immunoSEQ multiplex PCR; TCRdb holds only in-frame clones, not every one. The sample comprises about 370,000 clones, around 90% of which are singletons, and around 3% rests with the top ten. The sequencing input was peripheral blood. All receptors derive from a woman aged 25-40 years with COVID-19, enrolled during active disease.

The CDR3, as DNA: TGTGCCAGCTCATCGACAGGGGAGTTTGGCTACACCTTC. Translated: CASSSTGEFGYTF. The chain is built from TRBV18 and TRBJ1-2, with 8 bases identical to TRBD1. The trim removed 5 bases at V and 7 bases at J, leaving 6 bases unmatched. Germline-derived CDR1 and CDR2 are KGHSH and LQKENI. The CDR3 sequence is 13 residues long.

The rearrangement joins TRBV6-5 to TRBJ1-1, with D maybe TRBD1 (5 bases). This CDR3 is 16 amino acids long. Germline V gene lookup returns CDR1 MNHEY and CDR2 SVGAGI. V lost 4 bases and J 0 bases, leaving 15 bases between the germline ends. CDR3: CASSWGDRLMNTEAFF. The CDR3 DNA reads TGTGCCAGCAGTTGGGGGGACCGGCTCATGAACACTGAAGCTTTCTTT.

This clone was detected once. CDR3 nucleotide sequence: TGTGCCAGCAGATTCGACAGGGGGTTCAACAATGAGCAGTTCTTC. It specifies CASRFDRGFNNEQFF. V usage is TRBV27 and J usage is TRBJ2-1, with TRBD1 matching 9 bases. Germline V gene lookup returns CDR1 MNHEY and CDR2 SMNVEV (reference sequence). The CDR3 is made up of 15 amino acids. Trimming cost V 6 bases and J 5 bases; bases outside gene matches: 8.

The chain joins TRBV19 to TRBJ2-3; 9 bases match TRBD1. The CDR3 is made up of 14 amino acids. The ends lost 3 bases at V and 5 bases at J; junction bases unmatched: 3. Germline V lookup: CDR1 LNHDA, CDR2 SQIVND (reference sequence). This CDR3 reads CASSMGQGKDTQYF. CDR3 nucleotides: TGTGCCAGTAGTATGGGACAGGGAAAAGATACGCAGTATTTT. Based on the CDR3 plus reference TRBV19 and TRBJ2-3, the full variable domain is DGGITQSPKYLFRKEGQNVTLSCEQNLNHDAMYWYRQDPGQGLRLIYYSQIVNDFQKGDIAEGYSVSREKKESFPLTVTSAQKNPTAFYLCASSMGQGKDTQYFGPGTRLTVL.

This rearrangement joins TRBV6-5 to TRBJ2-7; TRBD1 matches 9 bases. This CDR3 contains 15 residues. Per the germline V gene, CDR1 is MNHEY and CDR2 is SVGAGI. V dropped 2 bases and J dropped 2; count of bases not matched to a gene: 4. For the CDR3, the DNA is TGTGCCAGCAGTTACGCTAGGACAGGGGCCTACGAGCAGTACTTC. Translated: CASSYARTGAYEQYF.

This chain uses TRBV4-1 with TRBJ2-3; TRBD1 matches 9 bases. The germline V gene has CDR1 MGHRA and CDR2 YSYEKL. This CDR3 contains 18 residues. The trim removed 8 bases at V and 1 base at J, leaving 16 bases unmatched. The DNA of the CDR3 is TGCGCCAGCGTTACCTACAGGGGGCGAAACCAAGGCACAGATACGCAGTATTTT. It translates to CASVTYRGRNQGTDTQYF.

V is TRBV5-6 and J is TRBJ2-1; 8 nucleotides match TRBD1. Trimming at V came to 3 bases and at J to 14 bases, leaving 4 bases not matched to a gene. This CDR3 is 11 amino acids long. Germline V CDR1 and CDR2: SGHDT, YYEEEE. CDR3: CASSSTGEEFF. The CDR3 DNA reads TGTGCCAGCAGCTCGACAGGGGAGGAGTTCTTC.

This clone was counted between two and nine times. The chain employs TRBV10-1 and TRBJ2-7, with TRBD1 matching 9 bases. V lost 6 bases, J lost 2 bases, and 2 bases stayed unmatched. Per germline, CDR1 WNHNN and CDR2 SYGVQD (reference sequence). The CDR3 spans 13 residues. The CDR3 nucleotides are TGCGCCAGCAGCGGGGACAGGGCCTACGAGCAGTACTTC. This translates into CASSGDRAYEQYF.

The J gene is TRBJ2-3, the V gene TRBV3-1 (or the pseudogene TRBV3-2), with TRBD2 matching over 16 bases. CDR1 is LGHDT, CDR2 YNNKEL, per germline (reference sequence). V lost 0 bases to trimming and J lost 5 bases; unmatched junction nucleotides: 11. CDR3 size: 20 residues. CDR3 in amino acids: CASSQDQPGLAGGLGDTQYF. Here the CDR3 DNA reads TGTGCCAGCAGCCAAGATCAACCGGGACTAGCGGGGGGGCTTGGAGATACGCAGTATTTT.

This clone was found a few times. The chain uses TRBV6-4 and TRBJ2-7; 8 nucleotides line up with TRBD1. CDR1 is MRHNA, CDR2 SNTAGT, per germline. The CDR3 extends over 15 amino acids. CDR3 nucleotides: TGTGCCAGCAGCGACTGGACAGGGAAATGCTACGAGCAGTACGTC. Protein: CASSDWTGKCYEQYV.

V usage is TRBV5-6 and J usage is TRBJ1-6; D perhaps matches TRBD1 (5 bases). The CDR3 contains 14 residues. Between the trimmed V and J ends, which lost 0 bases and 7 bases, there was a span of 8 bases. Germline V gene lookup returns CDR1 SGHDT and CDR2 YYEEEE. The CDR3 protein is CASSLGQLNSPLHF. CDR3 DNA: TGTGCCAGCAGCTTGGGACAGCTCAATTCACCCCTCCACTTT.

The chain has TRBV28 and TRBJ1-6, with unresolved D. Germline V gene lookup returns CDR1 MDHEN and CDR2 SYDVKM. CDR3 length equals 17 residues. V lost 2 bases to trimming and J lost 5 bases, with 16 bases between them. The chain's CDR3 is CASSLVPGLLNNSPLHF. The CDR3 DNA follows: TGTGCCAGCAGTTTAGTCCCAGGCCTCCTAAATAATTCACCCCTCCACTTT. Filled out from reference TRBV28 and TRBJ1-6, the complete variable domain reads DVKVTQSSRYLVKRTGEKVFLECVQDMDHENMFWYRQDPGLGLRLIYFSYDVKMKEKGDIPEGYSVSREKKERFSLILESASTNQTSMYLCASSLVPGLLNNSPLHFGNGTRLTVT.

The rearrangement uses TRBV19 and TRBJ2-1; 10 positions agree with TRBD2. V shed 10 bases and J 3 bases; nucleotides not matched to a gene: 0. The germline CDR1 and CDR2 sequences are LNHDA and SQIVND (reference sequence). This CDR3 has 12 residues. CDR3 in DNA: TGTGCCACTAGCGGGGGCTACAATGAGCAGTTCTTC. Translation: CATSGGYNEQFF.

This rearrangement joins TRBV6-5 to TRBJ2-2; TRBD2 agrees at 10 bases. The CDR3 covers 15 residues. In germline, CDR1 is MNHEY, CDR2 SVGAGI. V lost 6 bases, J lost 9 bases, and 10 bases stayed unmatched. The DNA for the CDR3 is TGTGCCAGCAGCCGTAGCGGGGGGTTGGGTAGGGAGCTGTTTTTT. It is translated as CASSRSGGLGRELFF.

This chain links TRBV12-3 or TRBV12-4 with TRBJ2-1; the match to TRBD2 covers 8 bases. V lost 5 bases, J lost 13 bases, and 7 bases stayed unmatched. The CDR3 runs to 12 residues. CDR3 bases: TGTGCCAGCAGTCTTAGCGGGATCGAACAGTTCTTC. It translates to CASSLSGIEQFF.

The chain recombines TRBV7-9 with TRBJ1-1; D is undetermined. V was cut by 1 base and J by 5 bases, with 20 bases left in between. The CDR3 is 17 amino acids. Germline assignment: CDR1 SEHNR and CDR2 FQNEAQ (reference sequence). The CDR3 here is CASSLGSRPPSETEAFF. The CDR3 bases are TGTGCCAGCAGCTTAGGGTCGAGGCCCCCCTCCGAAACTGAAGCTTTCTTT.

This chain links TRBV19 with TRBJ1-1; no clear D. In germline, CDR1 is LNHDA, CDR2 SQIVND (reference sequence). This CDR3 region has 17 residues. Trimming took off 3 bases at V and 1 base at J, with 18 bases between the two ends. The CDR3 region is CASSISLSFHGNTEAFF. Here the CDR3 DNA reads TGTGCCAGTAGTATCTCCCTCTCCTTTCACGGGAACACTGAAGCTTTCTTT. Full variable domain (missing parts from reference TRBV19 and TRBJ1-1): DGGITQSPKYLFRKEGQNVTLSCEQNLNHDAMYWYRQDPGQGLRLIYYSQIVNDFQKGDIAEGYSVSREKKESFPLTVTSAQKNPTAFYLCASSISLSFHGNTEAFFGQGTRLTVV.

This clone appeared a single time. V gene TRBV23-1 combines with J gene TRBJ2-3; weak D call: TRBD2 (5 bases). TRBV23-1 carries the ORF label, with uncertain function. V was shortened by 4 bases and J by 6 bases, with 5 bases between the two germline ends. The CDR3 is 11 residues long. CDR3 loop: CASSRRDTQYF. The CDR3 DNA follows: TGCGCCAGCAGTCGGAGGGATACGCAGTATTTT.